This TCR beta chain was sequenced in a study of shared clonotypes between healthy human individuals. The table came from immunoSEQ multiplex PCR; TCRdb's copy has only in-frame clones and leaves some out. Here the sample spans 2 million to 2.5 million clones, more than 85% being singletons. Naive CD4+ cells were CD45RA-selected; the remaining cells were memory. Germline CDR1 reads MNHEY; CDR2 reads SMNVEV (reference sequence). The CDR3 contains 18 residues. V was pared by 0 bases and J by 2 bases, with 8 bases of the junction left unmatched. Specimen: naive CD4+ T cells from PBMCs. Sample subset: CD45RA+ positively selected. The clonotype originates from a man aged 18-30 years in good health. Some clones in this sample may be carry-over from other donors' samples. The V and J genes are TRBV27 and TRBJ2-3, with 10 positions matching TRBD2. DNA of the CDR3: TGTGCCAGCAGTTTATCCCTTACTAGCGGGGCCGCCACAGATACGCAGTATTTT. Translation: CASSLSLTSGAATDTQYF.